Below are 13 T cell receptor beta chains sequenced from a single sample in a study of T cells after yellow fever vaccination. MiXCR, applied by TCRdb to the 5' RACE reads, yields one record per CDR3 protein. The sample has roughly 26,000 distinct CDR3 sequences, less than 7% seen once. Sequenced here: PBMCs, either bulk or a sorted T-cell subset (CD4+, CD8+, memory, or dextramer-sorted; not recorded which), sampled 15 days after the yellow fever booster vaccination. Receptors were obtained from a man aged 30 to 39 who received the YFV17D yellow fever vaccine.

The sample holds many counts of this clonotype. The rearrangement links TRBV24-1 to TRBJ2-1; no clear D. V was cut by 0 bases and J by 4 bases, with 6 bases left in between. The CDR3 sequence is 14 residues long. The germline V gene encodes CDR1 KGHDR and CDR2 SFDVKD. The CDR3 loop is CATSDLWAYNEQFF. The DNA of the CDR3 is TGTGCCACCAGTGATTTGTGGGCATACAATGAGCAGTTCTTC.

Ten or more counts support this clonotype. The chain uses TRBV7-9 and TRBJ2-1; D is unresolved. CDR1 is SEHNR and CDR2 is FQNEAQ in the germline V gene (reference sequence). The CDR3 consists of 12 residues. V lost 1 base and J 9 bases, leaving 7 bases between the germline ends. CDR3 DNA: TGTGCCAGCAGCTTAGGGGTCGGTGAGCAGTTCTTC. As protein: CASSLGVGEQFF.

This clonotype appeared many times. The V and J genes are TRBV7-9 and TRBJ1-1; D is unresolved. The germline V gene has CDR1 SEHNR and CDR2 FQNEAQ (reference sequence). Between the trimmed V and J ends, which lost 4 bases and 7 bases, there was a span of 13 bases. The CDR3 runs 13 residues. CDR3 sequence: CASSSLSRNEAFF. The DNA for the CDR3 is TGTGCCAGCAGCTCCTTGAGTAGAAATGAAGCTTTCTTT.

This clonotype has ten or more counts. This chain connects TRBV2 to TRBJ1-1; D gene ambiguous. Germline CDR1 reads SNHLY; CDR2 reads FYNNEI. V lost 8 bases, J lost 0 bases, and 10 bases lay in between. This CDR3 has 13 amino acids. CDR3 region: CASERQLNTEAFF. CDR3 DNA sequence: TGTGCCAGCGAACGGCAGCTGAACACTGAAGCTTTCTTT.

Only one count was recorded for this clonotype. The junction shows a germline mismatch at one end, possibly a read error. The V call is TRBV4-3, the J call TRBJ2-6, with no clear D. CDR3 length: 16 amino acids. CDR1 is LGHNA and CDR2 is YSLEER in the germline V gene. The CDR3 here is CASSQVWASGTNVLTF. The CDR3 region has the DNA TGCGCCAGCAGCCAAGTGTGGGCGTCTGGGACCAACGTCCTGACTTTC.

This rearrangement joins TRBV7-2 to TRBJ2-4, with 10 bases that match TRBD2. The V gene's germline CDR1 is SGHTA and CDR2 FQGNSA. The J segment lost 0 bases and the V segment lost 5 bases, leaving 4 bases of the junction unmatched. The CDR3 is 16 amino acids. Here the CDR3 reads CASSPGLAAAKNIQYF. The CDR3 region has the DNA TGTGCCAGCAGCCCAGGACTAGCGGCAGCCAAAAACATTCAGTACTTC. The whole variable domain, filled in from reference TRBV7-2 and TRBJ2-4, reads GAGVSQSPSNKVTEKGKDVELRCDPISGHTALYWYRQSLGQGLEFLIYFQGNSAPDKSGLPSDRFSAERTGGSVSTLTIQRTQQEDSAVYLCASSPGLAAAKNIQYFGAGTRLSVL.

This clonotype occurred many times. V is TRBV27 and J is TRBJ2-2; 12 bases agree with TRBD2. Trimming at V came to 1 base and at J to 4 bases, leaving 7 bases not matched to a gene. This CDR3 contains 18 residues. Germline-derived CDR1 and CDR2 are MNHEY and SMNVEV (reference sequence). CDR3 coding DNA: TGTGCCAGCAGTTTATATGAGACTAGCGGGAGCGGCACCGGGGAGCTGTTTTTT. Translating it yields CASSLYETSGSGTGELFF.

This clonotype has at least ten counts. The rearrangement uses TRBV7-2 and TRBJ2-7; no definite D call. The V end lost 0 bases, the J end lost 3 bases, and 9 bases lay between the germline ends. CDR1 SGHTA and CDR2 FQGNSA come from the germline V gene. This CDR3 is built from 14 residues. The CDR3 sequence is CASSLALRRYEQYF. CDR3 DNA sequence: TGTGCCAGCAGCTTAGCCCTACGTCGCTACGAGCAGTACTTC.

This clonotype has a count of ten or more. This chain links TRBV6-1 with TRBJ1-2; D gene unclear. The germline CDR1 and CDR2 sequences are MNHNS and SASEGT. Trimming took 2 bases from V and 0 from J, leaving 13 bases between them. The CDR3 runs to 16 residues. CDR3 region: CASSEIAGNSNYGYTF. The CDR3 nucleotides are TGTGCCAGCAGTGAAATAGCGGGGAACTCTAACTATGGCTACACCTTC.

At least ten counts were recorded for this clonotype. This chain uses TRBV6-2 or TRBV6-3 with TRBJ1-5; D remains unclear. This CDR3 is 15 amino acids long. V was shortened by 0 bases and J by 8 bases, with 14 bases between the two germline ends. CDR1 and CDR2 (germline): MNHEY, SVGEGT. The CDR3 DNA follows: TGTGCCAGCAGTTACTCGGTCCGAGGCTGGGAGCCCCAGCATTTT. This translates into CASSYSVRGWEPQHF.

A remark on this clonotype: This sequence may be a read error, since a much larger clone differs from it by one base. J is TRBJ2-2 and V is TRBV20-1, with TRBD2 matching 11 bases. CDR3 length: 13 amino acids. Germline V CDR1 and CDR2: DFQATT, SNEGSKA (reference sequence). The CDR3 here is CSAASGRSGEPFF. The CDR3 DNA is TGCAGTGCCGCTAGCGGGAGGTCCGGGGAGCCGTTTTTT.

This clonotype was recorded at least ten times. The genes are TRBV12-3 or TRBV12-4 and TRBJ2-5; 8 positions agree with TRBD1. V dropped 6 bases and J dropped 4; count of bases not matched to a gene: 4. CDR3 length equals 13 residues. The CDR3, as DNA: TGTGCCAGCAGCCAAGACAGGGGAGAGACCCAGTACTTC. Translation gives CASSQDRGETQYF.

This clonotype has ten or more counts. The germline gene is not matched at one end of the junction; a read error may be the cause. The gene calls are TRBV12-3 or TRBV12-4 and TRBJ2-5, with 11 bases fitting TRBD2. The CDR3 is 18 amino acids. The CDR3 reads CASSLGRSTSGKRETQYF. The CDR3 DNA reads as TGTGCCAGCAGCTTAGGGAGATCGACTAGCGGGAAAAGGGAGACCCAGTACTTC.